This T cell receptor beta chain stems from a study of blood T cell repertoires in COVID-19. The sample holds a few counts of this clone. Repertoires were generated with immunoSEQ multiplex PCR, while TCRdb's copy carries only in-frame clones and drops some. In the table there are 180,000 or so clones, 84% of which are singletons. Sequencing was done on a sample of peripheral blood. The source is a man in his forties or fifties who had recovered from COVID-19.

DNA for the CDR3: TGTGCCAGCAGCTCGACAGGGGGCTATGGCTACACCTTC. This codes for CASSSTGGYGYTF. The V gene is TRBV7-2, the J gene TRBJ1-2, with TRBD1 matching over 9 bases. This CDR3 is built from 13 residues. Germline V CDR1 and CDR2: SGHTA, FQGNSA. The V segment lost 4 bases and the J segment 4 bases; nucleotides outside the gene matches: 1. Using reference TRBV7-2 and TRBJ1-2 for the parts outside the CDR3, the full variable domain is GAGVSQSPSNKVTEKGKDVELRCDPISGHTALYWYRQSLGQGLEFLIYFQGNSAPDKSGLPSDRFSAERTGGSVSTLTIQRTQQEDSAVYLCASSSTGGYGYTFGSGTRLTVV.